This paragraph covers one TCR beta chain sequence. What it binds is not known. Mismatch with germline at one junction end may stem from a read error. The CDR3 runs 12 residues. Germline V gene lookup returns CDR1 SGHNT and CDR2 YENEEA. The data were obtained in a study of identifying expanded T cells in peripheral blood. During the collection period, no donor immune events like infections were recorded. Profiling relied on immunoSEQ multiplex PCR, and the TCRdb table lists in-frame clones only, not all of them. The sample has 50,000 to 75,000 clones, more than 75% seen once. Study-wide findings and caveats: Clone count variance between roughly 2-week samples rose with total template count. Over about two and four weeks, about 16.4 and 19 clones changed, versus approximately 1.1 between replicates.

This TCR came from a person between 18 and 75 years old in good health. The sequencing sample was made of blood. The rearrangement uses TRBV11-3 and TRBJ2-7; 9 bases are a match to TRBD1. The CDR3 DNA sequence: TGTGCCAGCAGCCCCGGGACAGGGCGTCGTTTCTTC. This translates into CASSPGTGRRFF.